This is a list of T cell receptor beta chains from one sample in a study of T cell responses to AZD1222 COVID-19 vaccine. Some clones are missing from TCRdb's copy, which holds only in-frame ones; the method was immunoSEQ multiplex PCR. The data hold about 160,000 clones, with about 89% observed a single time. The source was peripheral blood, collected 28 days after the second AZD1222 dose. These receptors were taken from an adult who received the AZD1222 COVID-19 vaccine. Both conserved end residues are part of each CDR3. Each record gives: J gene, CDR3 length, clone size, V gene, D gene, CDR3 protein, CDR3 DNA. D genes are given only for firm matches. Only some rows state a clone size, as once, few, many or a class for expanded clones.

TRBJ2-7	14	-	TRBV6-6	TRBD2	CASATSGAQDEQYF	TGTGCCAGCGCAACCAGCGGGGCCCAGGACGAGCAGTACTTC
TRBJ1-1	17	-	TRBV5-5	-	CASSLAGLPPRGTEAFF	TGTGCCAGCAGCTTGGCAGGGCTGCCCCCCAGGGGCACTGAAGCTTTCTTT
TRBJ2-1	15	few	TRBV9	TRBD2	CASSRSGRNYNEQFF	TGTGCCAGCAGCCGTAGCGGGAGGAACTACAATGAGCAGTTCTTC
TRBJ1-1	15	-	TRBV7-2	-	CASSRTSTGRGVAFF	TGTGCCAGCAGCAGAACCTCAACAGGGCGCGGGGTGGCTTTCTTT
TRBJ1-6	13	-	TRBV6-5	-	CASSLGVVSPLHF	TGTGCCAGCAGTTTAGGGGTGGTTTCACCCCTCCACTTT
TRBJ1-2	13	-	TRBV4-1	-	CASSQERFYGYTF	TGCGCCAGCAGCCAAGAACGGTTCTATGGCTACACCTTC
TRBJ1-2	15	-	TRBV6-5	TRBD1	CASSRQGAGLYGYTF	TGTGCCAGCAGTCGACAGGGTGCGGGCCTATATGGCTACACCTTC
TRBJ1-2	13	-	TRBV18	TRBD1	CASSPTGGLGYTF	TGTGCCAGCTCACCGACAGGGGGCTTAGGCTACACCTTC
TRBJ2-7	14	-	TRBV6-5	-	CASSYPTDGYEQYF	TGTGCCAGCAGTTACCCTACGGACGGCTACGAGCAGTACTTC
TRBJ2-1	17	-	TRBV7-5	-	CARSLKPRRNLYNEQFF	TGTGCCAGAAGCTTAAAGCCCCGCCGGAACTTATACAATGAGCAGTTCTTC